The 10 T cell receptor beta chains below come from one sample, sequenced in a study of T cells after yellow fever vaccination. TCRdb reprocessed the 5' RACE reads with MiXCR, giving one entry per CDR3 protein. The sample includes around 550,000 distinct CDR3 sequences, roughly a fifth of them seen just once. The sequenced sample was PBMCs, obtained 15 days after the yellow fever booster vaccination. These receptors were taken from a man between 25 and 39 years old who received the YFV17D yellow fever vaccine.

The J gene is TRBJ2-2, the V gene TRBV5-4; the D is unclear. There are 14 residues in the CDR3. CDR1 is SGHNT, CDR2 YYREEE, per germline (reference sequence). Trimming removed 1 base at V and 1 base at J, with 5 bases between. Here the CDR3 DNA reads TGTGCCAGCAGCTTGCCGGGGAACACCGGGGAGCTGTTTTTT. As protein: CASSLPGNTGELFF.

This chain joins TRBV12-3 or TRBV12-4 and TRBJ1-5; 10 bases are a match to TRBD1. J gave up 7 bases and V 6 bases, and 9 bases lay outside the gene matches. CDR3 size: 15 residues. This CDR3 is CASRPGTGVLQPQHF. In DNA form, the CDR3 reads TGTGCCAGCAGACCCGGGACAGGGGTACTCCAGCCCCAGCATTTT.

This clonotype has more than one count but fewer than ten. The gene calls are TRBV19 and TRBJ2-1, with 7 nucleotides matching TRBD2. V lost 5 bases to trimming and J lost 4 bases; unmatched junction nucleotides: 5. Germline values: CDR1 LNHDA, CDR2 SQIVND (reference sequence). The CDR3 consists of 14 residues. For the CDR3, the DNA is TGTGCCAGTAGTCCGCTAGCGGATTACAATGAGCAGTTCTTC. Translation gives CASSPLADYNEQFF.

This clonotype was found a few times. The chain carries TRBV3-1 and TRBJ2-7, with 10 bases identical to TRBD2. Looked up from germline, CDR1 is LGHDT and CDR2 is YNNKEL (reference sequence). This CDR3 contains 16 residues. J lost 1 base, V lost 5 bases, and 8 bases had no gene match. The CDR3 region has the DNA TGTGCCAGCAGCTTCGCCACGACTAGCGGGTCCTACGAGCAGTACTTC. Protein: CASSFATTSGSYEQYF.

This clonotype was seen a handful of times. V is TRBV28 and J is TRBJ2-1; D tentatively reads TRBD1 or TRBD2 (5 bases each). Trimming took off 3 bases at V and 8 bases at J, with 17 bases between the two ends. CDR1 and CDR2 from the germline V gene are MDHEN and SYDVKM. The CDR3 loop spans 15 amino acids. The CDR3 reads CASSFPGPDWDEQFF. In nucleotides, the CDR3 is TGTGCCAGCAGTTTCCCGGGACCCGACTGGGATGAGCAGTTCTTC.

The chain recombines TRBV7-8 with TRBJ2-3; TRBD2 matches 9 bases. This CDR3 has 18 residues. With V trimmed by 2 bases and J by 0 bases, 9 bases remained unmatched. Germline-derived CDR1 and CDR2 are SGHVS and FQNEAQ. CDR3 DNA sequence: TGTGCCAGCAGCTTACTAGCGGGGAGGGACCATAGCACAGATACGCAGTATTTT. Translation: CASSLLAGRDHSTDTQYF. Variable domain in full (rest from reference TRBV7-8 and TRBJ2-3): GAGVSQSPRYKVAKRGQDVALRCDPISGHVSLFWYQQALGQGPEFLTYFQNEAQLDKSGLPSDRFFAERPEGSVSTLKIQRTQQEDSAVYLCASSLLAGRDHSTDTQYFGPGTRLTVL.

In this sample, this clonotype turned up once. V usage is TRBV4-3 and J usage is TRBJ2-1; D gene ambiguous. V lost 1 base, J lost 4 bases, and 8 bases lay in between. This CDR3 comprises 14 residues. Germline CDR1 reads LGHNA; CDR2 reads YSLEER. CDR3 in DNA: TGCGCCAGCAGCCAAGGGTCCAAATACAATGAGCAGTTCTTC. It translates to CASSQGSKYNEQFF.

This clonotype has a handful of counts. The rearrangement joins TRBV7-2 to TRBJ2-3; TRBD2 agrees at 7 bases. CDR1 is SGHTA and CDR2 is FQGNSA in the germline V gene. V lost 5 bases, J lost 2 bases, and 4 bases stayed unmatched. This CDR3 comprises 14 residues. The CDR3 reads CASSRAGITDTQYF. The CDR3 DNA reads as TGTGCCAGCAGCCGAGCGGGAATCACAGATACGCAGTATTTT.

The V and J genes are TRBV5-1 and TRBJ2-7, with D maybe TRBD2 (6 bases). Germline V gives CDR1 SGHRS, CDR2 YFSETQ. Trimming stripped 0 bases from V and 6 bases from J, with 10 bases between. The CDR3 has 13 amino acids. The chain's CDR3 is CASSLGGDREQYF. In nucleotides, the CDR3 is TGCGCCAGCAGCTTGGGCGGGGATCGCGAGCAGTACTTC.

This chain links TRBV20-1 with TRBJ2-7, with 12 bases lining up with TRBD2. This CDR3 has 15 amino acids. The germline V gene has CDR1 DFQATT and CDR2 SNEGSKA (reference sequence). The J segment lost 1 base and the V segment lost 4 bases, leaving 5 bases of the junction unmatched. The CDR3 here is CSAIRLAGESYEQYF. DNA of the CDR3: TGCAGTGCTATCCGACTAGCGGGAGAGTCCTACGAGCAGTACTTC.